The 11 T cell receptor beta chains in this list originate from one sample, sequenced in a study of blood T cell repertoires in COVID-19. TCRdb keeps only in-frame clones here, not all; method: immunoSEQ multiplex PCR. The profile shows 200,000 to 300,000 clones, approximately 90% of them singletons. Sequencing was carried out using PBMCs or T cells enriched from blood (not recorded which). Every receptor here comes from a woman aged 25 to 45 who had recovered from COVID-19.

The chain has TRBV28 and TRBJ2-6; TRBD1 is a possible D gene (6 bases). The V and J ends lost 2 bases and 0 bases respectively, with 11 bases between them. Germline V gene lookup returns CDR1 MDHEN and CDR2 SYDVKM. The length of the CDR3 is 17 residues. The CDR3 reads CASSLNRVPSGANVLTF. For the CDR3, the DNA is TGTGCCAGCAGTTTAAACAGGGTTCCCTCTGGGGCCAACGTCCTGACTTTC. The full variable domain, its missing parts supplied by reference TRBV28 and TRBJ2-6, is DVKVTQSSRYLVKRTGEKVFLECVQDMDHENMFWYRQDPGLGLRLIYFSYDVKMKEKGDIPEGYSVSREKKERFSLILESASTNQTSMYLCASSLNRVPSGANVLTFGAGSRLTVL.

This chain connects TRBV28 to TRBJ1-1; TRBD1 aligns across 7 bases. Germline V gene data show CDR1 as MDHEN and CDR2 as SYDVKM. This CDR3 region has 12 residues. The V gene end was trimmed by 6 bases and the J gene end by 7 bases; junction bases not matched to a gene: 5. The CDR3 loop is CASSAGGYEAFF. In nucleotides, the CDR3 is TGTGCCAGCAGCGCAGGGGGATATGAAGCTTTCTTT. The variable domain in full, with the rest retrieved from reference TRBV28 and TRBJ1-1, is DVKVTQSSRYLVKRTGEKVFLECVQDMDHENMFWYRQDPGLGLRLIYFSYDVKMKEKGDIPEGYSVSREKKERFSLILESASTNQTSMYLCASSAGGYEAFFGQGTRLTVV.

The CDR3 is CASSPGLARPYNEQFF. In nucleotides, the CDR3 is TGTGCCAGCAGCCCCGGACTAGCCCGACCTTACAATGAGCAGTTCTTC. This chain links TRBV14 with TRBJ2-1, with 8 bases that match TRBD2. Germline V CDR1 and CDR2: SGHDN, FVKESK. The CDR3 totals 16 residues. V lost 4 bases to trimming and J lost 4 bases; unmatched junction nucleotides: 9.

This chain connects TRBV3-1 (or the pseudogene TRBV3-2) to TRBJ2-7; D is possibly TRBD2 (6 bases). Trimming took 4 bases from V and 6 from J, leaving 10 bases between them. The CDR3 spans 12 residues. CDR1 is LGHDT, CDR2 YNNKEL, per germline (reference sequence). CDR3 in amino acids: CASSPTGGEQYF. The CDR3 nucleotides read TGTGCCAGCAGCCCTACCGGGGGCGAGCAGTACTTC.

This clone was found once. The chain couples TRBV11-2 to TRBJ2-3; 8 bases line up with TRBD2. In germline, CDR1 is SGHAT, CDR2 FQNNGV. V shed 8 bases, J shed 4 bases, and the junction held 8 bases outside the gene matches. The CDR3 sequence is 14 residues long. The CDR3 DNA reads TGTGCCAGCTCTCCAGCGGGAGCAGCAGATACGCAGTATTTT. Protein product: CASSPAGAADTQYF.

The V gene is TRBV13, the J gene TRBJ2-7, with 7 bases fitting TRBD2. The length of the CDR3 is 15 residues. Germline lookup yields CDR1 PRHDT and CDR2 FYEKMQ (reference sequence). V was clipped by 5 bases and J by 0 bases; unmatched bases: 7. The CDR3 loop reads CASSGWAGDSYEQYF. CDR3 DNA sequence: TGTGCCAGCAGCGGGTGGGCGGGAGACTCCTACGAGCAGTACTTC.

The chain links TRBV7-6 to TRBJ2-7; D ambiguous. In germline, CDR1 is SGHVS, CDR2 FNYEAQ. V was cut by 1 base and J by 3 bases, with 13 bases left in between. The CDR3 runs to 15 residues. The CDR3 reads CASSLDGSPGYEQYF. The CDR3, as DNA: TGTGCCAGCAGCTTAGACGGCTCCCCGGGCTACGAGCAGTACTTC.

This clone has just a few counts. The chain is built from TRBV7-9 and TRBJ2-5; TRBD2 aligns across 13 bases. The CDR3 spans 14 residues. The trim removed 6 bases at V and 4 bases at J, leaving 2 bases unmatched. In germline, CDR1 is SEHNR, CDR2 FQNEAQ (reference sequence). As DNA, the CDR3 is TGTGCCAGCAGAACTAGCGGGAGGGGAGAGACCCAGTACTTC. It is translated as CASRTSGRGETQYF.

This clone has only a few counts. This rearrangement joins TRBV15 to TRBJ2-7; maybe TRBD1 (5 bases). Per germline, CDR1 LNHNV and CDR2 YYDKDF (reference sequence). Deletions cut 6 bases from V and 0 bases from J, with 12 bases between. The CDR3 is 14 residues long. The CDR3 nucleotides are TGTGCCACCAGAAAGGACAAAAGCTCCTACGAGCAGTACTTC. Translating gives CATRKDKSSYEQYF.

This chain joins TRBV7-3 and TRBJ2-2; 12 bases match TRBD2. The CDR3 totals 18 residues. V trimming: 4 bases; J trimming: 6 bases; junction bases outside the gene matches: 12. Per the germline V gene, CDR1 is SGHTA and CDR2 is FQGTGA. The CDR3 DNA is TGTGCCAGCAGCTCCCATTCCCTAGCGGGAGGGCGAGCCGGGGAGCTGTTTTTT. Protein: CASSSHSLAGGRAGELFF. Full variable domain (outside the CDR3, taken from reference TRBV7-3 and TRBJ2-2): GAGVSQTPSNKVTEKGKYVELRCDPISGHTALYWYRQSLGQGPEFLIYFQGTGAADDSGLPNDRFFAVRPEGSVSTLKIQRTERGDSAVYLCASSSHSLAGGRAGELFFGEGSRLTVL.

V and J are TRBV3-1 (or the pseudogene TRBV3-2) and TRBJ1-6, with D unclear. Germline lookup yields CDR1 LGHDT and CDR2 YNNKEL (reference sequence). The CDR3 has 13 residues. Trimming took off 1 base at V and 10 bases at J, with 8 bases between the two ends. CDR3 in DNA: TGTGCCAGCAGCCAAGGGGCAAGGTCACCCCTCCACTTT. It encodes CASSQGARSPLHF.